A single sample gave rise to the 15 T cell receptor beta chains below, sequenced in a study of shared clonotypes between healthy human individuals. The protocol was immunoSEQ multiplex PCR, while the TCRdb copy is restricted to in-frame clones and leaves out a portion. The sample consists of 1.4 million or so clones, just under 99% of them appearing once. The sequenced sample was naive CD4+ T cells sorted from blood. Described subset: CD45RA+ positively selected. Receptors originate from a man aged 25-45 years in good health.

Remarks on this clone: Other DNA sequences in this specimen translate into the identical CDR3. The chain couples TRBV15 to TRBJ1-5; D is unresolved. CDR1 and CDR2 (germline): LNHNV, YYDKDF (reference sequence). The CDR3 is 15 residues long. V gave up 0 bases and J gave up 0 bases, with 6 bases separating them. CDR3 in amino acids: CATSREGGSNQPQHF. Here the CDR3 DNA reads TGTGCCACCAGCAGAGAGGGTGGTAGCAATCAGCCCCAGCATTTT.

The rearrangement uses TRBV5-1 and TRBJ2-4; D gene unclear. V shed 1 base and J shed 0 bases, with 5 bases lying between them. The length of the CDR3 is 14 residues. The germline CDR1 and CDR2 sequences are SGHRS and YFSETQ. The CDR3 sequence is CASSLLGAKNIQYF. The CDR3 DNA reads as TGCGCCAGCAGCTTGTTGGGAGCCAAAAACATTCAGTACTTC. Complete variable domain (other parts from reference TRBV5-1 and TRBJ2-4): KAGVTQTPRYLIKTRGQQVTLSCSPISGHRSVSWYQQTPGQGLQFLFEYFSETQRNKGNFPGRFSGRQFSNSRSEMNVSTLELGDSALYLCASSLLGAKNIQYFGAGTRLSVL.

This chain links TRBV28 with TRBJ2-7, with D unresolved. Trimming removed 6 bases from V and 6 bases from J, with 12 bases in between. Germline V lookup: CDR1 MDHEN, CDR2 SYDVKM. The CDR3 loop spans 12 amino acids. The CDR3, as DNA: TGTGCCAGCAGACTGGGGTCGGCCGAGCAGTACTTC. Translated, it gives CASRLGSAEQYF.

The chain carries TRBV4-1 and TRBJ1-2, with unresolved D. Germline CDR1 MGHRA, CDR2 YSYEKL. The CDR3 loop spans 13 amino acids. V lost 0 bases and J lost 8, with 10 bases in between. In DNA form, the CDR3 reads TGCGCCAGCAGCCAAGAGGCGTCCGGGGGCTACACCTTC. This sequence encodes CASSQEASGGYTF.

V usage is TRBV5-1 and J usage is TRBJ2-6, with 7 bases aligning to TRBD1. Germline trimming cut 0 bases from V and 1 base from J; bases unmatched to any gene: 4. This CDR3 has 17 residues. Germline V lookup: CDR1 SGHRS, CDR2 YFSETQ. CDR3 nucleotides: TGCGCCAGCAGCTTGGTTCCACAGGGGTCTGGGGCCAACGTCCTGACTTTC. Protein product: CASSLVPQGSGANVLTF. Full variable domain (missing parts from reference TRBV5-1 and TRBJ2-6): KAGVTQTPRYLIKTRGQQVTLSCSPISGHRSVSWYQQTPGQGLQFLFEYFSETQRNKGNFPGRFSGRQFSNSRSEMNVSTLELGDSALYLCASSLVPQGSGANVLTFGAGSRLTVL.

This chain links TRBV11-2 with TRBJ2-1, with D tentatively TRBD2 (5 bases). In germline, CDR1 is SGHAT, CDR2 FQNNGV. There are 15 residues in the CDR3. The V gene lost 0 bases and the J gene lost 3 bases, with 9 bases spanning the gap. CDR3 residues: CASSLDHGIYNEQFF. CDR3 nucleotide sequence: TGTGCCAGCAGCTTAGATCACGGGATCTACAATGAGCAGTTCTTC.

As for this clone: The identical CDR3 is also encoded by other nucleotide sequences in the sample. The chain couples TRBV27 to TRBJ2-2; TRBD1 matches at 8 bases. The CDR3 runs 13 residues. Germline V gene lookup returns CDR1 MNHEY and CDR2 SMNVEV (reference sequence). The V segment lost 4 bases and the J segment 6 bases; nucleotides outside the gene matches: 1. The CDR3 loop reads CASSSQGAGELFF. The CDR3 DNA sequence: TGTGCCAGCAGTTCACAGGGGGCCGGGGAGCTGTTTTTT.

CDR3 nucleotide sequence: TGTGCCAGCAGCCGGAAGACGGCCTATGGCTACACCTTC. This sequence encodes CASSRKTAYGYTF. V and J are TRBV14 and TRBJ1-2; D uncertain. CDR1 and CDR2 from the germline V gene are SGHDN and FVKESK. V dropped 4 bases and J dropped 4 bases, with 10 bases sitting between them. This CDR3 contains 13 residues.

The V call is TRBV5-1, the J call TRBJ2-7; 11 bases line up with TRBD2. This CDR3 comprises 16 residues. The V gene end was trimmed by 3 bases and the J gene end by 2 bases; junction bases not matched to a gene: 7. Germline-derived CDR1 and CDR2 are SGHRS and YFSETQ. The CDR3 nucleotides read TGCGCCAGCAGCTACTCCGGGACTAGCGGAACCTACGAGCAGTACTTC. This codes for CASSYSGTSGTYEQYF.

This clone was recorded only once. The V gene is TRBV2, the J gene TRBJ2-7; D may be TRBD1 (6 bases). V lost 4 bases and J lost 4, with 17 bases in between. In germline, CDR1 is SNHLY, CDR2 FYNNEI. This CDR3 contains 15 residues. Here the CDR3 DNA reads TGTGCCAGCAGTGGGCTTCAGGGGAGACTGTACGAGCAGTACTTC. This gives the protein CASSGLQGRLYEQYF.

Note on this clone: Other DNA sequences within the sample encode an identical CDR3. V gene TRBV5-1 combines with J gene TRBJ2-7, with D possibly being TRBD1 (6 bases). The V end was cut by 0 bases, the J end by 0 bases, with 10 bases between. The CDR3 consists of 15 residues. Germline lookup yields CDR1 SGHRS and CDR2 YFSETQ. The CDR3 DNA follows: TGCGCCAGCAGCTTGGGGGGGACAAGCTCCTACGAGCAGTACTTC. The encoded protein is CASSLGGTSSYEQYF.

This chain uses TRBV9 with TRBJ2-7; D not resolved. The V gene lost 0 bases and the J gene lost 3 bases, with 10 bases spanning the gap. The CDR3 covers 14 residues. The germline V gene has CDR1 SGDLS and CDR2 YYNGEE. CDR3: CASSVDAEGYEQYF. The DNA of the CDR3 is TGTGCCAGCAGCGTAGATGCCGAAGGCTACGAGCAGTACTTC.

The chain uses TRBV28 and TRBJ1-5; 9 nucleotides match TRBD1. The CDR3 runs to 15 residues. V gave up 7 bases and J gave up 4 bases; unmatched junction bases: 8. Germline loops: CDR1 MDHEN, CDR2 SYDVKM. The CDR3 nucleotides read TGTGCCAGCACGCCATCGGGGACAGGGAATCAGCCCCAGCATTTT. Translating gives CASTPSGTGNQPQHF.

Concerning this clone itself: Different DNA sequences within this sample yield the same CDR3. This chain links TRBV25-1 with TRBJ2-1, with D hard to call. Trimming shortened V by 3 bases and J by 3 bases, and 0 bases separated the two germline ends. CDR1 and CDR2 (germline): MGHDK, SYGVNS. The CDR3 length is 11 residues. CDR3 region: CASSDYNEQFF. As DNA, the CDR3 is TGTGCCAGCAGTGACTACAATGAGCAGTTCTTC.

The chain combines TRBV19 with TRBJ2-5; no clear D gene. V was clipped by 6 bases and J by 1 base, with 9 bases between them. The CDR3 loop spans 13 amino acids. Germline assignment: CDR1 LNHDA and CDR2 SQIVND (reference sequence). In DNA, the CDR3 is TGTGCCAGTAGCCTTAAACTCCAAGAGACCCAGTACTTC. As protein: CASSLKLQETQYF.